This T cell receptor (beta chain) was sequenced for a study of neoadjuvant anti-PD-1 for oral cavity cancer. Study-level information: Around day 43, patients without progression received a fourth nivolumab dose before surgery.

In its sample, this clone was seen once. Deletions cut 2 bases from V and 0 bases from J, with 5 bases between. Germline lookup yields CDR1 SNHLY and CDR2 FYNNEI. The CDR3 loop spans 14 amino acids. Some clones are missing from TCRdb's copy, which holds only in-frame ones; the method was immunoSEQ multiplex PCR. The sample contains tens of thousands of clones, about nine tenths of which appear only once. Time point meaning: after neoadjuvant nivolumab, at surgical resection. Patients had HPV-negative, locally advanced oral cavity squamous cell carcinoma. PBMCs were not maintained or expanded in culture before analysis.

The sequence came from a person between 40 and 79 years old with oral cavity squamous cell carcinoma. The rearrangement links TRBV2 to TRBJ1-3; D is undetermined. This specimen was PBMCs, taken after nivolumab (anti-PD-1) treatment. CDR3 region: CASSELSSGNTIYF. Here the CDR3 DNA reads TGTGCCAGCAGTGAACTTTCCTCTGGAAACACCATATATTTT.